This paragraph reports one T cell receptor beta chain. The data stem from a study of OX40 agonist ivuxolimab in advanced cancers. Study-level information: Prior therapy, whether anti-PD-1, anti-PD-L1 or anti-CTLA-4, was allowed, and 40% had some. Three partial responders included one hepatocellular carcinoma patient and two cutaneous melanoma patients.

CDR3 length: 15 residues. V was clipped by 7 bases and J by 3 bases, with 18 bases between them. CDR1 is SGHDT and CDR2 is YYEEEE in the germline V gene. The table came from immunoSEQ multiplex PCR; TCRdb's copy has only in-frame clones and leaves some out. The sample comprises some 74,000 clones, 65% to 90% of which are singletons, and less than 0.65% rests with the top ten. The chain joins TRBV5-6 to TRBJ2-3, with D tentatively TRBD2 (6 bases). The origin of this receptor is an adult with an advanced solid tumor such as melanoma, head and neck, liver or kidney cancer. Specimen: CD4+ or CD8+ T cells sorted from blood, collected in a trial of the OX40 agonist ivuxolimab. CDR3 sequence (DNA): TGTGCCAGCGGATTCAGTGGCGGGGATACAGATACGCAGTATTTT. Its protein is CASGFSGGDTDTQYF.